The 13 T cell receptor beta chains below come from one sample, sequenced in a study of early T cells in non-severe SARS-CoV-2 infection. TCRdb independently ran MiXCR on the 5' RACE reads; one entry per CDR3 protein. The sample contains about 56,000 distinct CDR3 sequences, roughly 16% of which appear only once. Material: whole blood, obtained at baseline. These receptors came from an adult who was a healthcare worker with PCR-confirmed SARS-CoV-2 infection or an uninfected control (not recorded which).

The chain has TRBV4-1 and TRBJ2-1; D is uncertain. Germline assignment: CDR1 MGHRA and CDR2 YSYEKL. The CDR3 is 16 residues long. The V gene lost 1 base and the J gene lost 6 bases, with 16 bases spanning the gap. The CDR3 here is CASSQVQSGRINEQFF. DNA of the CDR3: TGCGCCAGCAGCCAAGTTCAGTCCGGCCGAATCAATGAGCAGTTCTTC.

The table lists this clonotype with a few counts. The chain couples TRBV7-2 to TRBJ1-3; maybe TRBD1 (5 bases). The CDR3 runs to 14 residues. Germline V gene lookup returns CDR1 SGHTA and CDR2 FQGNSA. Trimming took off 1 base at V and 4 bases at J, with 8 bases between the two ends. The CDR3 DNA reads as TGTGCCAGCAGCTTAGGACAGAGAGGAAACACCATATATTTT. Translating gives CASSLGQRGNTIYF.

The chain has TRBV11-3 and TRBJ1-1; D gene ambiguous. The V end lost 5 bases, the J end lost 1 base, and 8 bases lay between the germline ends. This CDR3 has 13 residues. Germline V lookup: CDR1 SGHNT, CDR2 YENEEA. CDR3 nucleotide sequence: TGTGCCAGCAGCGCCCCAGGGAACACTGAAGCTTTCTTT. Translation: CASSAPGNTEAFF. Filled out from reference TRBV11-3 and TRBJ1-1, the complete variable domain reads EAGVVQSPRYKIIEKKQPVAFWCNPISGHNTLYWYLQNLGQGPELLIRYENEEAVDDSQLPKDRFSAERLKGVDSTLKIQPAELGDSAVYLCASSAPGNTEAFFGQGTRLTVV.

This clonotype was observed a few times. The rearrangement joins TRBV6-2 or TRBV6-3 to TRBJ2-3; 10 nucleotides match TRBD2. The ends lost 10 bases at V and 2 bases at J; junction bases unmatched: 3. The germline CDR1 and CDR2 sequences are MNHEY and SVGEGT. This CDR3 spans 13 amino acids. CDR3 loop: CATLAGDTDTQYF. CDR3 bases: TGTGCCACCCTAGCGGGGGACACAGATACGCAGTATTTT.

This chain joins TRBV10-1 and TRBJ2-6; D not certain. Germline V CDR1 and CDR2: WNHNN, SYGVQD (reference sequence). This CDR3 spans 15 amino acids. V was trimmed by 6 bases and J by 3 bases, leaving 12 bases between them. DNA of the CDR3: TGCGCCAGCAGAAACCCTAGTAGTGGGGCCAACGTCCTGACTTTC. It yields the protein CASRNPSSGANVLTF.

The chain carries TRBV11-2 and TRBJ2-1; 9 nucleotides line up with TRBD1. This CDR3 is 14 amino acids long. Per germline, CDR1 SGHAT and CDR2 FQNNGV. The trim removed 4 bases at V and 8 bases at J, leaving 6 bases unmatched. The DNA for the CDR3 is TGTGCCAGCAGCTCACAGGGGGCCACCGATGAGCAGTTCTTC. Translated: CASSSQGATDEQFF.

This clonotype was seen repeatedly, ten times or more. V gene TRBV7-2 combines with J gene TRBJ2-3; unclear D gene. V was trimmed by 1 base and J by 5 bases, leaving 4 bases between them. This CDR3 is 12 amino acids long. Per the germline V gene, CDR1 is SGHTA and CDR2 is FQGNSA. The DNA for the CDR3 is TGTGCCAGCAGCTTAGATATAGATACGCAGTATTTT. Protein sequence: CASSLDIDTQYF.

This clonotype was detected ten times or more. The chain has TRBV7-3 and TRBJ2-1; 7 bases line up with TRBD2. This CDR3 has 13 amino acids. V gave up 5 bases and J gave up 10 bases; unmatched junction bases: 8. Germline loops: CDR1 SGHTA, CDR2 FQGTGA. The CDR3 reads CASSRDYWDEQFF. The CDR3 DNA follows: TGTGCCAGCAGCCGGGACTATTGGGACGAGCAGTTCTTC.

This clonotype was picked up a small number of times. The chain employs TRBV3-1 and TRBJ2-2; the match to TRBD2 covers 11 bases. V dropped 0 bases and J dropped 4; count of bases not matched to a gene: 25. CDR3 length: 24 residues. From germline, CDR1 is LGHDT and CDR2 YNNKEL (reference sequence). Here the CDR3 reads CASSQEYPSRLAGSSRAGTGELFF. DNA of the CDR3: TGTGCCAGCAGCCAAGAGTACCCTTCACGACTAGCGGGATCTAGTCGCGCGGGCACCGGGGAGCTGTTTTTT. Drawing the rest from reference TRBV3-1 and TRBJ2-2, the complete variable domain is DTAVSQTPKYLVTQMGNDKSIKCEQNLGHDTMYWYKQDSKKFLKIMFSYNNKELIINETVPNRFSPKSPDKAHLNLHINSLELGDSAVYFCASSQEYPSRLAGSSRAGTGELFFGEGSRLTVL.

This clonotype was seen more than once but under ten times. V gene TRBV3-1 combines with J gene TRBJ1-2, with 7 positions matching TRBD1. V shed 0 bases and J 7 bases; nucleotides not matched to a gene: 11. The CDR3 consists of 16 residues. Looked up from germline, CDR1 is LGHDT and CDR2 is YNNKEL (reference sequence). CDR3 region: CASSQEAGGPPRGYTF. The DNA for the CDR3 is TGTGCCAGCAGCCAAGAAGCAGGGGGTCCCCCCCGTGGCTACACCTTC.

This clonotype has ten or more counts. This sequence joins TRBV9 and TRBJ2-2, with 8 bases that match TRBD1. The ends lost 3 bases at V and 3 bases at J; junction bases unmatched: 4. The CDR3 contains 15 residues. Germline assignment: CDR1 SGDLS and CDR2 YYNGEE. CDR3 loop: CASSGRTGHTGELFF. The CDR3 DNA reads TGTGCCAGCAGCGGAAGGACAGGGCACACCGGGGAGCTGTTTTTT.

This clonotype was found a few times. The chain uses TRBV7-8 and TRBJ2-7; unclear D gene. The V gene lost 2 bases and the J gene lost 3 bases, with 5 bases spanning the gap. This CDR3 contains 12 residues. Germline lookup yields CDR1 SGHVS and CDR2 FQNEAQ. CDR3 in amino acids: CASSLPLYEQYF. CDR3 DNA sequence: TGTGCCAGCAGCTTACCCCTCTACGAGCAGTACTTC.

This clonotype has at least ten counts. This chain's CDR3 is CASRMTNSGGAAYEQYF. The CDR3 coding sequence is TGTGCCAGCAGAATGACTAATAGCGGGGGGGCCGCCTACGAGCAGTACTTC. This chain uses TRBV6-1 with TRBJ2-7, with 11 bases identical to TRBD2. V was pared by 6 bases and J by 2 bases, with 12 bases of the junction left unmatched. Germline-derived CDR1 and CDR2 are MNHNS and SASEGT. This CDR3 contains 17 residues.